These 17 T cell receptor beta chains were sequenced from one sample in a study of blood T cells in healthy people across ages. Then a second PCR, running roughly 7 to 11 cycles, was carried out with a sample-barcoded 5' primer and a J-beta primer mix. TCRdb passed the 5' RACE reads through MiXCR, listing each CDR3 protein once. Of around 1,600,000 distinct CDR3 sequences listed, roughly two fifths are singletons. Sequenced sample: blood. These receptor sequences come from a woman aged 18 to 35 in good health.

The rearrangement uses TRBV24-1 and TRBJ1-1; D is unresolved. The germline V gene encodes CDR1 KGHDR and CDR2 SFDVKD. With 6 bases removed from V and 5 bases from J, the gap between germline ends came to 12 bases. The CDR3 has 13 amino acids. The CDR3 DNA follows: TGTGCCACCAGTCCCCGGGGAGGGACTGAAGCTTTCTTT. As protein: CATSPRGGTEAFF.

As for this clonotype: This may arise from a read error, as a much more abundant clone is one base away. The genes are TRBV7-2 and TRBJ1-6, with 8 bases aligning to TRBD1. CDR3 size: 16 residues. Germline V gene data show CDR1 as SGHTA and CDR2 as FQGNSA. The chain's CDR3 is CASSLTRTGTGSPPHF. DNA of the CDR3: TGTGCCAGCAGCTTAACAAGGACAGGGACGGGGTCACCCCCCCACTTT.

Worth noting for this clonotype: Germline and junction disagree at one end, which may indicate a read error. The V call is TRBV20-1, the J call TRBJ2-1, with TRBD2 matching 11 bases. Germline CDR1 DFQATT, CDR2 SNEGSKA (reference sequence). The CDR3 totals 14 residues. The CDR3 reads CSAYTSGRPNERFF. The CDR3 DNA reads TGCAGTGCTTACACTAGCGGGAGACCCAATGAGCGGTTCTTC.

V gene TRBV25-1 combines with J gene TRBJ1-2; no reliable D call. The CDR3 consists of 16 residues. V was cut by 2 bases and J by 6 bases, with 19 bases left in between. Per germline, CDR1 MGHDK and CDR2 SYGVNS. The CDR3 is CASSEIDSYLNDGYTF. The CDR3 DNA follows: TGTGCCAGCAGTGAAATAGACTCCTATTTAAACGATGGCTACACCTTC.

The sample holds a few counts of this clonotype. The CDR3 spells CASSSSSGQETQYF. In DNA, the CDR3 is TGTGCCAGCAGCTCTTCTAGCGGCCAAGAGACCCAGTACTTC. The V and J genes are TRBV6-2 or TRBV6-3 and TRBJ2-5; 7 nucleotides line up with TRBD2. In germline, CDR1 is MNHEY, CDR2 SVGEGT. This CDR3 has 14 residues. V dropped 6 bases and J dropped 1; count of bases not matched to a gene: 5.

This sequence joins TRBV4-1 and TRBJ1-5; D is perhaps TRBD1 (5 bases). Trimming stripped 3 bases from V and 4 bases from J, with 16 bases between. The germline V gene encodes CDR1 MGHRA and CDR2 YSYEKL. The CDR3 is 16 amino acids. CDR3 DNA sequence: TGCGCCAGCAGCCAGTTCGGGCGCGGGGGGAATCAGCCCCAGCATTTT. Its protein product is CASSQFGRGGNQPQHF.

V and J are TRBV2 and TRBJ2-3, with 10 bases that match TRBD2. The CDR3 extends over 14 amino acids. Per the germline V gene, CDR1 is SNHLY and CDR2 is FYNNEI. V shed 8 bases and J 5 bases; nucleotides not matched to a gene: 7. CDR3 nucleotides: TGTGCCAGCCCGGATCAGCGGGAGGGAGATACGCAGTATTTT. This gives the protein CASPDQREGDTQYF. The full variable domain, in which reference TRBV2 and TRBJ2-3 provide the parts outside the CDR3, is EPEVTQTPSHQVTQMGQEVILRCVPISNHLYFYWYRQILGQKVEFLVSFYNNEISEKSEIFDDQFSVERPDGSNFTLKIRSTKLEDSAMYFCASPDQREGDTQYFGPGTRLTVL.

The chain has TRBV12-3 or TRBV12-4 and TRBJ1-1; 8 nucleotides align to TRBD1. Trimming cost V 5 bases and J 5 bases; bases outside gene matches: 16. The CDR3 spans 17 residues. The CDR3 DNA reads TGTGCCAGCAGTCTCGACAGGGGAGGGAGGCTGGGTACTGAAGCTTTCTTT. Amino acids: CASSLDRGGRLGTEAFF.

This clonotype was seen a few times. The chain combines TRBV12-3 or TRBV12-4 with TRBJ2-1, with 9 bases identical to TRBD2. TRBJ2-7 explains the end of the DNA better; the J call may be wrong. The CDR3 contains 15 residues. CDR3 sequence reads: CASSPISGGYNEQYF. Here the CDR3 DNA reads TGTGCCAGCAGCCCGATTAGCGGGGGCTACAATGAGCAGTACTTC.

The CDR3 DNA reads TGTGCCGGGGACAGAGCCGACAATGAGCAGTTCTTC. Translating it yields CAGDRADNEQFF. V and J are TRBV30 and TRBJ2-1; 7 bases are shared with TRBD1. The CDR3 is 12 residues long. Germline values: CDR1 GTSNPN, CDR2 SVGIG (reference sequence). V gave up 8 bases and J gave up 5 bases; unmatched junction bases: 6.

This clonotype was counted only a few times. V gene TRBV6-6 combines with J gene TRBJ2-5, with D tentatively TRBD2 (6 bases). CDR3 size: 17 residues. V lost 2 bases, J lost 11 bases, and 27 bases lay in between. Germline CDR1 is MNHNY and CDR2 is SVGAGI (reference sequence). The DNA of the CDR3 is TGTGCCAGCAGTTACGGGTTAGCGGACCCTAGAGGCAATGAGCAGTACTTC. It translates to CASSYGLADPRGNEQYF.

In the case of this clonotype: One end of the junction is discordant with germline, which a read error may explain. In nucleotides, the CDR3 is TGTGCCAGCAGTTTCCGGGACATGGTCGCCCCGGGACTAGCGGGAGGGCCAGGCAATGCGCAGTTCTTC. Translating it yields CASSFRDMVAPGLAGGPGNAQFF. The chain links TRBV28 to TRBJ2-1, with 16 positions matching TRBD2. Germline values: CDR1 MDHEN, CDR2 SYDVKM. This CDR3 comprises 23 residues. Complete variable domain (other parts from reference TRBV28 and TRBJ2-1): DVKVTQSSRYLVKRTGEKVFLECVQDMDHENMFWYRQDPGLGLRLIYFSYDVKMKEKGDIPEGYSVSREKKERFSLILESASTNQTSMYLCASSFRDMVAPGLAGGPGNAQFFGPGTRLTVL.

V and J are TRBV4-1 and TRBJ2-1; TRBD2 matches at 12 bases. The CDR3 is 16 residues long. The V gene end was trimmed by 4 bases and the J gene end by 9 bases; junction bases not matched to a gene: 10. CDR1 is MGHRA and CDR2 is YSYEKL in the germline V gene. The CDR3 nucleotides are TGCGCCAGCAGCCCTAGACTAGCGGGAGAAGGGTCTGAGCAGTTCTTC. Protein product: CASSPRLAGEGSEQFF.

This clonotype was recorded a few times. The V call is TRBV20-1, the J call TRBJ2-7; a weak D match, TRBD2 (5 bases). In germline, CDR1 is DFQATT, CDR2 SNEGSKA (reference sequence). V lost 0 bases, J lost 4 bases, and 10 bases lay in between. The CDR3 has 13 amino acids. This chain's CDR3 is CSARDARTYEQYF. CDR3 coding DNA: TGCAGTGCTAGAGATGCCAGGACTTACGAGCAGTACTTC.

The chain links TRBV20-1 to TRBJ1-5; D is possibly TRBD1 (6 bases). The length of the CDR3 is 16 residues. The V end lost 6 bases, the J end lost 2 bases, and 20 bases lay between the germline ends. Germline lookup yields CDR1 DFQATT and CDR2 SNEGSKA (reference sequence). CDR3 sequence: CSAPRSGASGNQPQHF. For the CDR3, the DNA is TGCAGTGCACCCCGGTCGGGGGCATCGGGCAATCAGCCCCAGCATTTT.

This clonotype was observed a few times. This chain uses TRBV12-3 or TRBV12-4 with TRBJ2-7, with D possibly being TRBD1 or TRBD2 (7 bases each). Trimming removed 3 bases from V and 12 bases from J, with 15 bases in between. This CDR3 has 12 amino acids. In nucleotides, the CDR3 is TGTGCCAGCAGTTTTGGGGGGGACAGCTTGTACTTC. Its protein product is CASSFGGDSLYF.

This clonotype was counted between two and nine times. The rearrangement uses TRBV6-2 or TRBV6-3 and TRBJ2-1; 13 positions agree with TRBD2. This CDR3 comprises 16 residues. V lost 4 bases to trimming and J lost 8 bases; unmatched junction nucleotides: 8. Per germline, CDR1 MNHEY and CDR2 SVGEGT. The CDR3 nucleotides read TGTGCCAGCAGTTTCACCGGGACTAGCGGGATGGATGAGCAGTTCTTC. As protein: CASSFTGTSGMDEQFF.